The entry below gives a single T cell receptor (beta chain) sequence along with its context. Antigen specificity is unknown. The sample originates from a study of Ad26.COV2.S vaccination and SARS-CoV-2 variants. Broader study findings: Breadth of non-spike TCRs did not differ between vaccinees and placebo recipients.

Treatment meaning: around 19 received Ad26.COV2.S at low or high dose, single or two shots; about 5 received placebo; per-sample allocation not given. Samples were taken on day 63 after the first vaccine or placebo injection. An adult of 18-55 years in Boston served as donor. This vaccine is an Ad26 vector that expresses the Wuhan-strain SARS-CoV-2 spike. Repertoires were generated with immunoSEQ multiplex PCR, while TCRdb's copy carries only in-frame clones and drops some. The data show hundreds of thousands of clones, more than 75% seen once. The sequence was collected from a person aged 18-60 years who received the Ad26.COV2.S COVID-19 vaccine or a placebo. The source material was peripheral blood, sampled in a trial of Ad26.COV2.S vaccine versus placebo.

CDR3 amino acids: CASSELSRDQPQHF. For the CDR3, the DNA is TGTGCCAGCAGTGAATTATCCCGGGATCAGCCCCAGCATTTT. The chain joins TRBV25-1 to TRBJ1-5; no clear D. Trimming took 1 base from V and 5 from J, leaving 9 bases between them. The CDR3 is made up of 14 amino acids. The germline V gene has CDR1 MGHDK and CDR2 SYGVNS.